This TCR beta chain was recorded in a study of shared clonotypes between healthy human individuals (TCRdb year 2020). Notes on the research overall: Two women and a few men aged 18 to 49 years were included in the cohort. For each donor, CD4 naive and CD4 memory were each run on three plates, CD8 naive on two plates, and CD8 memory on one plate. To estimate repertoire size and how much clonotypes are shared between individuals, the study performed deep sequencing of blood TCR repertoires from a handful of healthy adults. To increase sequencing depth and limit assay-specific biases, TCR repertoire library preparation and sequencing were carried out by different laboratories using diverse techniques. Leukapheresis yielded between about 0.85 and 10 billion PBMCs per donor.

Comment on this clone: Which antigen it targets is not known. No per-base quality is available; no much larger clone lies one base away.

The paper's findings and limits, for the study overall: Based on pairwise subsampling, the degree of clonotype sharing among donors was expected to be affected by sequencing depth. Sharing across several donors was observed for approximately 5% of naive CD4, over 3% of naive CD8, over 2% of memory CD4, and around 0.44% of memory CD8 clonotypes. Higher generation probabilities were observed for clonotypes shared by all four sorted-subset donors than for non-shared clonotypes. Larger estimated clonotype richness was generally found for naive subsets than for memory subsets. Because the study included only a small number of donors, the genetic and exposure-history diversity represented was limited. Rarefaction of sorted-subset datasets indicated incomplete sequencing despite the large sequencing depth. Sampling was restricted to blood, and TCR repertoires in tissue are likely to differ from TCR repertoires in blood.

Using the deep immunoSEQ assay, TCR CDR3 regions were amplified from genomic DNA by multiplex PCR. Extracted genomic DNA from each cell subset was distributed evenly across all wells of several immunoSEQ 96-well plates, and each plate was treated as a replicate. For sorted subsets, about 220 ng of genomic DNA, equivalent to 30,000 or so T cell genomes, went into each replicate PCR. Purified libraries were measured with a Qubit 3.0 fluorometer, size-checked on a Bioanalyzer 2100, and measured again with the KAPA Library Quantification kit. A separate single-read 150-cycle Illumina NextSeq 550 flow cell was used to sequence each immunoSEQ 96-well plate. On the study's bioinformatics: The immunoSEQ output contained only junctional sequences without quality scores, so filtering could not match that applied to full-length reads. To assign V/J genes and CDR3, sequences were annotated against IMGT germline references using PyIR, a Python wrapper for IgBLAST v1.9. Reads were filtered out if the reads had weak V/J assignments (E-value above 1e-6), no CDR3, stop codons, out-of-frame junctions, or ambiguous translated residues. V3J clonotypes were defined as sequences sharing the same inferred V gene, J gene, and CDR3 amino acid sequence. The percentage overlap between two repertoires was calculated by dividing the number of shared unique clonotypes by the size of the smaller repertoire. Richness of each repertoire was evaluated using RTK rarefaction, the Chao1 estimator, and Recon v2.1 estimates of unobserved clonotypes. Generation probabilities were computed with OLGA for all TCRbeta clonotypes obtained by the gDNA method from a few donors. TCRdb carries this immuneACCESS record with in-frame sequences only. Its versions omit some clonotypes, under half of them owing to an unresolved V gene in the studies checked, with the rest unexplained. The V and J calls and clone size come from that table; D and trimming were worked out from the DNA. The sample table contains about 710,000 clones; only one count was recorded for around 73% of them. The ten largest make up around 1.7% of the sample.

Donors were healthy HIV-negative adults with no recently reported acute infections or vaccinations. Only Caucasian adults living in Nashville, Tennessee, USA were represented among the donors. Magnetic negative selection was used to enrich CD4+ T cells, after which naive cells were positively selected on CD45RA and the negative fraction became the memory subset. Blood was collected by leukapheresis, and PBMCs were isolated by Ficoll-Histopaque density gradient centrifugation and then cryopreserved in liquid nitrogen vapor phase. Analytical flow cytometry was used to check the purity and quantity of each magnetically sorted T cell population. Genomic DNA was isolated from every sorted fraction and measured by UV absorbance on a Nanodrop 2000c. The TCR sequence derives from a woman aged 25 to 39 in good health. Sample: memory CD4+ T cells sorted from blood. Reading the label with the study, this specimen's cell subset or site is: CD45RA-negative fraction.

The nucleotide sequence is TGTGCCACCAGCAGAGATATGGGCAGCTCTGGAAACACCATATATTTT. Its coded protein is CATSRDMGSSGNTIYF. In this chain, TRBV15 is recombined with TRBJ1-3; the D gene remains uncertain. V gives up 0 bases and J gives up 0 bases, and the segment between their germline ends measures 9 bases. CDR1 LNHNV and CDR2 YYDKDF were looked up in the germline V gene (reference sequence). The CDR3 measures 16 amino acids from cysteine to phenylalanine. Left in the record is the CDR3 DNA by itself, 48 bases read in frame from the first base.